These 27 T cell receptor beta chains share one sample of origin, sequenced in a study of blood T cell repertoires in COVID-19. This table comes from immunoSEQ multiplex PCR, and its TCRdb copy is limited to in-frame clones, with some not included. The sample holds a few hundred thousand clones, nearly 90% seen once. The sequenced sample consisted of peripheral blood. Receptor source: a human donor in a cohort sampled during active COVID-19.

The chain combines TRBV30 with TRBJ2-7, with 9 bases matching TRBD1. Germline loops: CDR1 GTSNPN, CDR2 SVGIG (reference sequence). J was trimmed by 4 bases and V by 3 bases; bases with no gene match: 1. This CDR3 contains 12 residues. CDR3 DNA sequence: TGTGCCTGGAGGGACAGGGGATACGAGCAGTACTTC. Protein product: CAWRDRGYEQYF.

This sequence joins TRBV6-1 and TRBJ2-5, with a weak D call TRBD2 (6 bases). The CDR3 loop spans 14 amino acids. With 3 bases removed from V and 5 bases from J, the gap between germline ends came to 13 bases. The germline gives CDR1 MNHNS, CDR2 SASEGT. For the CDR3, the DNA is TGTGCCAGCAGTGATCCCGGGGCGGGGGAGACCCAGTACTTC. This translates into CASSDPGAGETQYF.

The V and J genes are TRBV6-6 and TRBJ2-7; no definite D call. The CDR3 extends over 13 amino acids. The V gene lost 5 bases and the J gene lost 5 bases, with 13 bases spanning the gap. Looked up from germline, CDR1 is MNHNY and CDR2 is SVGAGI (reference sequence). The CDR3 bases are TGTGCCAGCAGTCGGACGCGTCGGGACGAGCAGTACTTC. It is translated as CASSRTRRDEQYF.

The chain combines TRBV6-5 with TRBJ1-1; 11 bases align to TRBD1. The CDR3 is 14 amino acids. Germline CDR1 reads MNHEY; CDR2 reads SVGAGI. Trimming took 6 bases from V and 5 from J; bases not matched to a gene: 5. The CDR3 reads CASRPRDRGTEAFF. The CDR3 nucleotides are TGTGCCAGCAGGCCCCGGGACAGGGGGACTGAAGCTTTCTTT.

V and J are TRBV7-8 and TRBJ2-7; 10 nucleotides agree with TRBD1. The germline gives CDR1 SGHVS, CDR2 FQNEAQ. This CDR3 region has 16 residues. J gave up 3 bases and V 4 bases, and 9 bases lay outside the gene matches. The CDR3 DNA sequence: TGTGCCAGCAGCTACTCTGCCGGGACAGGGGTCTACGAGCAGTACTTC. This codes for CASSYSAGTGVYEQYF. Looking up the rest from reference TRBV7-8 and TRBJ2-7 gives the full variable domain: GAGVSQSPRYKVAKRGQDVALRCDPISGHVSLFWYQQALGQGPEFLTYFQNEAQLDKSGLPSDRFFAERPEGSVSTLKIQRTQQEDSAVYLCASSYSAGTGVYEQYFGPGTRLTVT.

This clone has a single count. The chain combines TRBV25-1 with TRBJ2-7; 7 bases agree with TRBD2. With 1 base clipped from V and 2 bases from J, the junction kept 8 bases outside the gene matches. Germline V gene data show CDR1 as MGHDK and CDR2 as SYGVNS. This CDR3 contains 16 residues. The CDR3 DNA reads TGTGCCAGCAGTGAATTGGGCGGGAGAACGGCCTACGAGCAGTACTTC. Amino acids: CASSELGGRTAYEQYF.

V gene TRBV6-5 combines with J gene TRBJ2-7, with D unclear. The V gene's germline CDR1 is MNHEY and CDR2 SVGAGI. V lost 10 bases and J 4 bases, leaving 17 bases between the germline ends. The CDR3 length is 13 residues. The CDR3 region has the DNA TGTGCCACCTCAGACGCGGTTGGGTACGAGCAGTACTTC. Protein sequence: CATSDAVGYEQYF.

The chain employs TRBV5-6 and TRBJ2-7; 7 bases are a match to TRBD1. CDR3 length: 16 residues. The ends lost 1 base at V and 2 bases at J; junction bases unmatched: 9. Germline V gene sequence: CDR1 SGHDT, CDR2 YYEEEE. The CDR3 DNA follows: TGTGCCAGCAGCTTGCTCGCAACAGGGGCGACCTACGAGCAGTACTTC. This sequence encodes CASSLLATGATYEQYF.

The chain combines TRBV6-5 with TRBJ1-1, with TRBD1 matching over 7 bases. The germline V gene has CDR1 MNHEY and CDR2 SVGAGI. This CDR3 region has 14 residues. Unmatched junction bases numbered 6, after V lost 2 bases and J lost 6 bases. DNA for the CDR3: TGTGCCAGCAGTTACCAGACAGGGTTGGCTGAAGCTTTCTTT. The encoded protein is CASSYQTGLAEAFF.

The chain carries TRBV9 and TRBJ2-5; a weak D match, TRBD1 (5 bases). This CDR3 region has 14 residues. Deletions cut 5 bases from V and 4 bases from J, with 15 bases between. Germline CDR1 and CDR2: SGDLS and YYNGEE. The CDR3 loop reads CASSPGAVGETQYF. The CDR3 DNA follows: TGTGCCAGCAGTCCTGGGGCGGTGGGAGAGACCCAGTACTTC.

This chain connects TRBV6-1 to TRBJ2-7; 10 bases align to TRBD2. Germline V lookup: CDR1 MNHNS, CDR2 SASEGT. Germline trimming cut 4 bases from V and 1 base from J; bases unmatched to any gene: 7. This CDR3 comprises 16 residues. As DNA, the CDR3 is TGTGCCAGCAGTGGTTTTACTAGCGGGGAGTCCTACGAGCAGTACTTC. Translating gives CASSGFTSGESYEQYF.

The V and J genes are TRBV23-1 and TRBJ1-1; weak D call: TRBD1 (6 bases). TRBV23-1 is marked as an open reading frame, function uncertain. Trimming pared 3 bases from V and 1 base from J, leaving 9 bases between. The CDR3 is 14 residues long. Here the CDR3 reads CASSQSQGNTEAFF. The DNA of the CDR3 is TGCGCCAGCAGTCAGTCACAGGGGAACACTGAAGCTTTCTTT.

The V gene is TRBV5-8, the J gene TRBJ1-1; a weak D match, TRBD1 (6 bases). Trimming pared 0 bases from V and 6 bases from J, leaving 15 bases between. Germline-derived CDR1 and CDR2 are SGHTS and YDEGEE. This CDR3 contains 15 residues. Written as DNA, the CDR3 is TGTGCCAGCAGCTTGGATGGGGGCTATTTCCCTGAAGCTTTCTTT. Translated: CASSLDGGYFPEAFF.

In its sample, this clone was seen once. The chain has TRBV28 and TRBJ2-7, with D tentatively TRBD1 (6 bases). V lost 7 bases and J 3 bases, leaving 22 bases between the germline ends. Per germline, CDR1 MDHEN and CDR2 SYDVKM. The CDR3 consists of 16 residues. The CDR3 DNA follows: TGTGCCAGCACCCAACTGGGGGCAGGTCTTCACTACGAGCAGTACTTC. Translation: CASTQLGAGLHYEQYF.

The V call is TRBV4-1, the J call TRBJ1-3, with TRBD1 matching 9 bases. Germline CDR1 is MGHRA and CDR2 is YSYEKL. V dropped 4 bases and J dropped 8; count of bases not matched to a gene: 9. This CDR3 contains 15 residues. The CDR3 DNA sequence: TGCGCCAGCAGCCCCCACAGGGGGCCCGGGGACACCATATATTTT. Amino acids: CASSPHRGPGDTIYF.

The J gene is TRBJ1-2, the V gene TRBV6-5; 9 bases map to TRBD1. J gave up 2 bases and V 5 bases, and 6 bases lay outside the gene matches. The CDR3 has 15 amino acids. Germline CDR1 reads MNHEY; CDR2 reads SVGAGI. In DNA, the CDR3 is TGTGCCAGCAGTCGTCCCGGGACAGGGAACTATGGCTACACCTTC. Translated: CASSRPGTGNYGYTF.

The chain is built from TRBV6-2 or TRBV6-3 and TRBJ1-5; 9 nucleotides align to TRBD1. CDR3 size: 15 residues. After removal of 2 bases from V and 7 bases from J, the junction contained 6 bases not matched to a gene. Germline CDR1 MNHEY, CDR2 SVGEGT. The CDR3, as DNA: TGTGCCAGCAGTTACCTGGGACAGGGAAAACAGCCCCAGCATTTT. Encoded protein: CASSYLGQGKQPQHF.

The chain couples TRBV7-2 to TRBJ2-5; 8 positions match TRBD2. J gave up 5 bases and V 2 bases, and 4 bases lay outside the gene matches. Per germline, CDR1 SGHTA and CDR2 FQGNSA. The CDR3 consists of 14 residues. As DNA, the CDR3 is TGTGCCAGCAGCTTACCGGGAGGGCCCGAGACCCAGTACTTC. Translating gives CASSLPGGPETQYF.

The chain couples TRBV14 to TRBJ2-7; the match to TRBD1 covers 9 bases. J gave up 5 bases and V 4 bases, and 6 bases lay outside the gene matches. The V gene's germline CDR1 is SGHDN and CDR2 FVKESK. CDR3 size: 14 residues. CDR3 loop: CASSRTTGGHEQYF. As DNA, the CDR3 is TGTGCCAGCAGCCGTACCACAGGGGGCCACGAGCAGTACTTC.

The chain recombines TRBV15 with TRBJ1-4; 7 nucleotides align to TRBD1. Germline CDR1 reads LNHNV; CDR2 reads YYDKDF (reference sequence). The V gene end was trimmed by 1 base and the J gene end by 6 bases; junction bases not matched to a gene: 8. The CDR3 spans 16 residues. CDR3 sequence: CATSRAGNRGHEKLFF. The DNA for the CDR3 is TGTGCCACCAGCAGAGCGGGGAACAGGGGACATGAAAAACTGTTTTTT.

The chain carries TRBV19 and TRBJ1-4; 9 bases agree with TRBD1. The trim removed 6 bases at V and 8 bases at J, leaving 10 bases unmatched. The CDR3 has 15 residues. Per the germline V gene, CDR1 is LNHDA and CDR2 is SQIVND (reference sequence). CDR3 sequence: CASRSIGTGSEKLFF. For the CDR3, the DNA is TGTGCCAGTAGATCTATCGGGACAGGGAGCGAAAAACTGTTTTTT. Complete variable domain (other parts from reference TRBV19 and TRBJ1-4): DGGITQSPKYLFRKEGQNVTLSCEQNLNHDAMYWYRQDPGQGLRLIYYSQIVNDFQKGDIAEGYSVSREKKESFPLTVTSAQKNPTAFYLCASRSIGTGSEKLFFGSGTQLSVL.

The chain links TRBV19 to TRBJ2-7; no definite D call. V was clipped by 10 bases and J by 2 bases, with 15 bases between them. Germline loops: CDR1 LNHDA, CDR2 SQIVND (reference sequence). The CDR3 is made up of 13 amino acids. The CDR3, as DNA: TGTGCCATCCCTCGTAGAGTTCCCTACGAGCAGTACTTC. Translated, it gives CAIPRRVPYEQYF.

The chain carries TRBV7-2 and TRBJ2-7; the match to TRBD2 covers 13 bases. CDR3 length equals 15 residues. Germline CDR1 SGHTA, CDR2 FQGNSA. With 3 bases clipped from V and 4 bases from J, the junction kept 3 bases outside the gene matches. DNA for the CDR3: TGTGCCAGCAGCTTGAGACTAGCGGGAGGATACGAGCAGTACTTC. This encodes CASSLRLAGGYEQYF.

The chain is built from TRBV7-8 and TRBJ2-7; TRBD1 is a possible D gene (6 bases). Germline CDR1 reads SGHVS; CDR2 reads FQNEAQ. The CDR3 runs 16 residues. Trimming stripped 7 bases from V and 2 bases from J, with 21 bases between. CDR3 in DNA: TGTGCCAGCACCCCCTTAATACCGGGACAAACCTACGAGCAGTACTTC. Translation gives CASTPLIPGQTYEQYF.

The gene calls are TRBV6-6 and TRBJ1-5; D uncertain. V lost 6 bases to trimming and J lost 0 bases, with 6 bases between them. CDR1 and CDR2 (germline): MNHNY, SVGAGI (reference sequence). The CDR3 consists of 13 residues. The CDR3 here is CASRKSSNQPQHF. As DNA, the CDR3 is TGTGCCAGCAGGAAGAGTAGCAATCAGCCCCAGCATTTT.

DNA of the CDR3: TGTGCCAGCAGCGGGACCGGGACAGTAGGCGGTGAGCAGTTCTTC. This codes for CASSGTGTVGGEQFF. The V and J genes are TRBV7-2 and TRBJ2-1, with TRBD1 matching over 7 bases. Per germline, CDR1 SGHTA and CDR2 FQGNSA. J lost 9 bases, V lost 5 bases, and 13 bases had no gene match. The CDR3 consists of 15 residues.

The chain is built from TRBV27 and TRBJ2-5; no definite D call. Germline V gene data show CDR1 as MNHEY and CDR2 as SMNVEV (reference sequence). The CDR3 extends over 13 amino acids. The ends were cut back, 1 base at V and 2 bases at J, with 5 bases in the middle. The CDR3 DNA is TGTGCCAGCAGTTTATACAGTCAAGAGACCCAGTACTTC. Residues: CASSLYSQETQYF.